Listed here are 11 T cell receptor beta chains from one sample, sequenced in a study of shared clonotypes between healthy human individuals. As defined, naive CD8 cells were CD45RO-negative and positively selected for CCR7, with terminally differentiated effector memory CD45RA+ cells excluded. Using immunoSEQ multiplex PCR, the repertoire was profiled, and TCRdb retains in-frame clones only, with some absent. The data show roughly 590,000 clones, 95% to 96% seen once. Sequencing was carried out using naive CD8+ T cells sorted from blood. All receptors come from a woman between 25 and 40 years old in good health.

The chain links TRBV19 to TRBJ1-1, with unresolved D. This CDR3 has 13 amino acids. Germline CDR1 is LNHDA and CDR2 is SQIVND (reference sequence). The ends were cut back, 3 bases at V and 6 bases at J, with 11 bases in the middle. CDR3 residues: CASSMRRSPEAFF. CDR3 nucleotides: TGTGCCAGTAGTATGCGGAGAAGCCCTGAAGCTTTCTTT.

The gene calls are TRBV7-7 and TRBJ2-7; 14 bases line up with TRBD2. This CDR3 is built from 15 residues. The trim removed 5 bases at V and 2 bases at J, leaving 2 bases unmatched. Germline CDR1 reads SSHAT; CDR2 reads FNYEAQ (reference sequence). DNA of the CDR3: TGTGCCAGCAGCCCGGGACTAGCGGGAGCCTACGAGCAGTACTTC. This translates into CASSPGLAGAYEQYF.

J is TRBJ1-5 and V is TRBV15, with D perhaps TRBD1 (5 bases). CDR3 size: 15 residues. CDR1 and CDR2 from the germline V gene are LNHNV and YYDKDF (reference sequence). Trimming left V 0 bases short and J 7 bases short, with 13 bases between. The CDR3 protein is CATSRDLGLEQPQHF. Here the CDR3 DNA reads TGTGCCACCAGCAGAGATCTGGGGCTGGAGCAGCCCCAGCATTTT.

This sequence joins TRBV4-1 and TRBJ2-2, with D possibly being TRBD2 (6 bases). CDR3 length: 17 residues. Germline V gene data show CDR1 as MGHRA and CDR2 as YSYEKL. Trimming left V 3 bases short and J 4 bases short, with 18 bases between. CDR3 region: CASSHRVLSGPTGELFF. DNA for the CDR3: TGCGCCAGCAGCCACCGTGTACTTAGCGGACCCACCGGGGAGCTGTTTTTT.

The chain joins TRBV28 to TRBJ2-7; TRBD1 is a possible D gene (6 bases). Deletions cut 6 bases from V and 7 bases from J, with 16 bases between. The CDR3 loop spans 13 amino acids. Germline CDR1 MDHEN, CDR2 SYDVKM. CDR3 coding DNA: TGTGCCAGCAGAATACAGGGTTTGGGTGAGCAGTACTTC. It specifies CASRIQGLGEQYF.

Here the CDR3 reads CASSFLGENNQPQHF. The CDR3 DNA reads as TGTGCCAGCAGTTTTTTGGGGGAAAACAATCAGCCCCAGCATTTT. V usage is TRBV27 and J usage is TRBJ1-5; TRBD1 might be the D (5 bases). Germline CDR1 reads MNHEY; CDR2 reads SMNVEV (reference sequence). This CDR3 spans 15 amino acids. Trimming shortened V by 3 bases and J by 3 bases, and 12 bases separated the two germline ends.

This rearrangement joins TRBV15 to TRBJ1-4; 7 bases fit TRBD1. This CDR3 has 16 residues. V trimming: 3 bases; J trimming: 0 bases; junction bases outside the gene matches: 4. Germline assignment: CDR1 LNHNV and CDR2 YYDKDF (reference sequence). The CDR3 loop reads CATSRTGLATNEKLFF. Here the CDR3 DNA reads TGTGCCACCAGCAGGACAGGGCTCGCAACTAATGAAAAACTGTTTTTT.

The J gene is TRBJ1-1, the V gene TRBV28, with a possible D match to TRBD1 (6 bases). Germline CDR1 MDHEN, CDR2 SYDVKM. Trimming left V 5 bases short and J 1 base short, with 17 bases between. CDR3 length equals 16 residues. The CDR3 here is CASSPLMGAANTEAFF. The CDR3 coding sequence is TGTGCCAGCAGTCCATTAATGGGGGCTGCGAACACTGAAGCTTTCTTT.

This clone was observed a single time. The chain has TRBV28 and TRBJ2-2; maybe TRBD1 (5 bases). Trimming took off 2 bases at V and 0 bases at J, with 7 bases between the two ends. Germline lookup yields CDR1 MDHEN and CDR2 SYDVKM. This CDR3 has 15 amino acids. The CDR3 DNA reads TGTGCCAGCAGTTTAAGGGGCCCGAACACCGGGGAGCTGTTTTTT. Translation gives CASSLRGPNTGELFF.

A word on this clone: The identical CDR3 is also encoded by other nucleotide sequences in the sample. The CDR3 nucleotides read TGTGCCAGCAGTTTCGCAGGTTCCTACGAGCAGTACTTC. Translation gives CASSFAGSYEQYF. The gene calls are TRBV28 and TRBJ2-7, with D unresolved. The CDR3 is made up of 13 amino acids. With 3 bases removed from V and 1 base from J, the gap between germline ends came to 7 bases. Germline CDR1 MDHEN, CDR2 SYDVKM.

The gene calls are TRBV13 and TRBJ2-7; 8 bases line up with TRBD1. After removal of 0 bases from V and 3 bases from J, the junction contained 1 base not matched to a gene. Per the germline V gene, CDR1 is PRHDT and CDR2 is FYEKMQ (reference sequence). CDR3 length: 14 residues. CDR3 region: CASSLGDRVYEQYF. CDR3 sequence (DNA): TGTGCCAGCAGCTTAGGGGACAGGGTCTACGAGCAGTACTTC.